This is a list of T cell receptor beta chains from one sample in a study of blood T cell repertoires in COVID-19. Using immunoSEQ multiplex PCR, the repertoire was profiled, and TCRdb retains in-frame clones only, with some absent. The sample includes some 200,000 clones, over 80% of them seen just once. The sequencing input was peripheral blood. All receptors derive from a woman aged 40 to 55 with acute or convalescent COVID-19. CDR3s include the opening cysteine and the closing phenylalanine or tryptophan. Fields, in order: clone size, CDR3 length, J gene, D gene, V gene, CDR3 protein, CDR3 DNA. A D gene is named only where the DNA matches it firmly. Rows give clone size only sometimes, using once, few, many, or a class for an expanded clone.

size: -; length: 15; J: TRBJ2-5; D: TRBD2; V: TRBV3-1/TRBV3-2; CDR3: CASSSYGGAGETQYF; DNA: TGTGCCAGCAGCAGCTACGGGGGGGCGGGGGAGACCCAGTACTTC
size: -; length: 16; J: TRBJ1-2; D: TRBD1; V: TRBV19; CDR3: CASSPQQGALNYGYTF; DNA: TGTGCCAGTAGTCCGCAACAGGGGGCCCTAAACTATGGCTACACCTTC
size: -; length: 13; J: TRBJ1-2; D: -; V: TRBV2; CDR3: CASGLWGRGGYTF; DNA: TGTGCCAGCGGCCTCTGGGGAAGGGGGGGCTACACCTTC
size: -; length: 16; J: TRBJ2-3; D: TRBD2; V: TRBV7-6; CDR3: CASSPGLAGTTDTQYF; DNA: TGTGCCAGCAGCCCGGGACTAGCGGGGACCACAGATACGCAGTATTTT
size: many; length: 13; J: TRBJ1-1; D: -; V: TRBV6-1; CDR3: CASSEGWQYEAFF; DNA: TGTGCCAGCAGTGAAGGGTGGCAGTATGAAGCTTTCTTT
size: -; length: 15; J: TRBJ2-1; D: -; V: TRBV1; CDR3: CTSSQDRKPNNEQFF; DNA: TGCACCAGCAGCCAAGATCGCAAGCCCAACAATGAGCAGTTCTTC
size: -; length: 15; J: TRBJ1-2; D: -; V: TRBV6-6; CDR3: CASSYSGEANYGYTF; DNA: TGTGCCAGCAGTTACTCGGGCGAAGCTAACTATGGCTACACCTTC
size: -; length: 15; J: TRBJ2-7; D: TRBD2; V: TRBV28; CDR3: CASRRGLAGGREQYF; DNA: TGTGCCAGCAGACGAGGACTAGCGGGAGGGCGGGAGCAGTACTTC
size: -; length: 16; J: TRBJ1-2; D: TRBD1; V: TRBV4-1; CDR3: CASSQSETGVQDGYTF; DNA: TGCGCCAGCAGCCAAAGCGAGACAGGGGTTCAGGATGGCTACACCTTC
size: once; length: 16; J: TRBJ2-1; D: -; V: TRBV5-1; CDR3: CASIRVPGVSYNEQFF; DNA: TGCGCCAGCATTCGGGTTCCGGGGGTCTCCTACAATGAGCAGTTCTTC
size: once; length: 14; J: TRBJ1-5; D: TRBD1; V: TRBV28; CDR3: CASSFLGGHQPQHF; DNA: TGTGCCAGCAGTTTTTTAGGGGGCCATCAGCCCCAGCATTTT
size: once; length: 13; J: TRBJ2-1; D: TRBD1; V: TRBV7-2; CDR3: CASSSGQLNEQFF; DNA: TGTGCCAGCAGCTCGGGACAGCTAAATGAGCAGTTCTTC
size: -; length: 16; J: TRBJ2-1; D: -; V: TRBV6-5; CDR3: CASSYRTWAAYNEQFF; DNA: TGTGCCAGCAGTTACAGAACTTGGGCCGCCTACAATGAGCAGTTCTTC
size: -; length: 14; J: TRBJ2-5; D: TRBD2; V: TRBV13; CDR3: CASQTGGPRETQYF; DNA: TGTGCCTCCCAGACGGGGGGGCCGAGAGAGACCCAGTACTTC
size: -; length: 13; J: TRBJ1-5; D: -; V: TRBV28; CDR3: CASANGNYQPQHF; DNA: TGTGCCAGTGCGAACGGGAACTATCAGCCCCAGCATTTT
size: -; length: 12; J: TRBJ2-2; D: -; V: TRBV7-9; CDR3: CATYRNTGELFF; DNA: TGTGCCACCTACCGAAACACCGGGGAGCTGTTTTTT
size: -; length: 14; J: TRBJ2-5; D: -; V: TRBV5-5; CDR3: CASSLGRPQETQYF; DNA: TGTGCCAGCAGCTTGGGGCGGCCACAAGAGACCCAGTACTTC
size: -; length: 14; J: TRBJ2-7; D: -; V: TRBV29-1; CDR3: CSVEAGLTLGEQYF; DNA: TGCAGCGTTGAAGCGGGACTGACCCTGGGCGAGCAGTACTTC
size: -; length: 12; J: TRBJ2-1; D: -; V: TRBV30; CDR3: CAWARGGNEQFF; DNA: TGTGCCTGGGCGAGGGGGGGCAATGAGCAGTTCTTC
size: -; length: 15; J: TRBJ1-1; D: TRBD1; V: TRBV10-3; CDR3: CAIRGQAEEGREAFF; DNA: TGTGCCATCAGGGGACAGGCAGAGGAGGGCCGGGAAGCTTTCTTT
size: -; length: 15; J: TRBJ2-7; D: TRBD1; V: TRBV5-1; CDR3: CASSSPPGQGNEQYF; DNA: TGCGCCAGCAGCTCCCCTCCGGGACAGGGTAACGAGCAGTACTTC
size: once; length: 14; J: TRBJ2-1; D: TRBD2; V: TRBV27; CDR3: CASSSGGQNNEQFF; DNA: TGTGCCAGCAGTTCGGGAGGGCAGAACAATGAGCAGTTCTTC